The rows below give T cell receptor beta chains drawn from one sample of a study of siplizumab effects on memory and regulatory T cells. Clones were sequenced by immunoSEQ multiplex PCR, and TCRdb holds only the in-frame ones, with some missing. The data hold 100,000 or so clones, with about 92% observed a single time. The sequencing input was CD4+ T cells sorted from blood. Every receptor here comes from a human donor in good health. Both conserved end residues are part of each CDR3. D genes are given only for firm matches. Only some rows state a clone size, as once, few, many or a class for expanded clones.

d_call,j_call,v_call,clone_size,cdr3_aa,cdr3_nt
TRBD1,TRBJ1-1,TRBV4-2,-,CASSLGQGVNTEAFF,TGTGCCAGCAGCCTGGGACAGGGGGTGAACACTGAAGCTTTCTTT
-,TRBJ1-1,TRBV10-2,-,CASLKLPLGAEAFF,TGCGCCAGCTTAAAACTCCCCTTGGGAGCTGAAGCTTTCTTT
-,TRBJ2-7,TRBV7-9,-,CASSQRSGGSYEQYF,TGTGCCAGCAGCCAAAGGTCCGGTGGCTCCTACGAGCAGTACTTC
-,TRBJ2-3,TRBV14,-,CASSSKGGDTQYF,TGTGCCAGCAGCTCCAAAGGGGGAGATACGCAGTATTTT
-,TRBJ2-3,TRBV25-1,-,CASSAASTDTQYF,TGTGCCAGCAGTGCCGCTAGCACAGATACGCAGTATTTT
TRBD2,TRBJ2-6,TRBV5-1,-,CASSSGTSGVSGANVLTF,TGCGCCAGCAGCTCAGGGACTAGCGGGGTCTCTGGGGCCAACGTCCTGACTTTC
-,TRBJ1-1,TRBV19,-,CASSQGQNTEAFF,TGTGCCAGTAGTCAGGGGCAGAACACTGAAGCTTTCTTT
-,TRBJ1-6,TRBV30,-,CAWSVPVGGSPLHF,TGTGCCTGGAGTGTACCCGTGGGTGGGTCACCCCTCCACTTT
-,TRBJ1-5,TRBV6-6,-,CASSSQGTGENQPQHF,TGTGCCAGCAGCAGCCAAGGGACCGGAGAAAATCAGCCCCAGCATTTT
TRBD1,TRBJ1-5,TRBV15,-,CATSRAAGTGNQPQHF,TGTGCCACCAGCAGAGCCGCCGGGACAGGGAATCAGCCCCAGCATTTT
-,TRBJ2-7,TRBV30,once,CASKVGVAYEQYF,TGTGCCTCCAAAGTGGGGGTCGCCTACGAGCAGTACTTC
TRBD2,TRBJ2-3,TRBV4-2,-,CASSHGLAGGDTQYF,TGTGCCAGCAGCCACGGACTAGCGGGAGGAGATACGCAGTATTTT
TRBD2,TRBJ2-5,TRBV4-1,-,CASSQLAGVETQYF,TGCGCCAGCAGCCAACTAGCGGGGGTAGAGACCCAGTACTTC
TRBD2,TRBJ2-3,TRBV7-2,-,CASSSSPSGVSTDTQYF,TGTGCCAGCAGCTCCTCGCCTAGCGGGGTTAGCACAGATACGCAGTATTTT
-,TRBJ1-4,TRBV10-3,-,CAISDQAGEKLFF,TGTGCCATCAGTGACCAGGCCGGAGAAAAACTGTTTTTT